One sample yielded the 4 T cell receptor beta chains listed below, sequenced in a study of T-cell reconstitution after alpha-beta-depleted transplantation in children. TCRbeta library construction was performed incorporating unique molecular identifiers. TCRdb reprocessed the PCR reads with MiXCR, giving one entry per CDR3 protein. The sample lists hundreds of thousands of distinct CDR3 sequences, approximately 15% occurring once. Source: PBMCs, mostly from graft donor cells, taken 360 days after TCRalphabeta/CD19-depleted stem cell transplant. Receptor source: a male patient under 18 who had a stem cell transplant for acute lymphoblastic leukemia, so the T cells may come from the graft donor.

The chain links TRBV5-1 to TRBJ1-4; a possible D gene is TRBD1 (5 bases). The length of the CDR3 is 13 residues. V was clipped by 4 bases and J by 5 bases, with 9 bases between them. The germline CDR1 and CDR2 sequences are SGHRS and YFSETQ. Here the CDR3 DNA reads TGCGCCAGCAGCGGCAGGGCCAATGAAAAACTGTTTTTT. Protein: CASSGRANEKLFF.

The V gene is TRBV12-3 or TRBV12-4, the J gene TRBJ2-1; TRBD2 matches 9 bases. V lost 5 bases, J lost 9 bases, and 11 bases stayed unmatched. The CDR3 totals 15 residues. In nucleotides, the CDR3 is TGTGCCAGCAGTCCCCGGGGACTAGCCGGGGGTGAGCAGTTCTTC. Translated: CASSPRGLAGGEQFF.

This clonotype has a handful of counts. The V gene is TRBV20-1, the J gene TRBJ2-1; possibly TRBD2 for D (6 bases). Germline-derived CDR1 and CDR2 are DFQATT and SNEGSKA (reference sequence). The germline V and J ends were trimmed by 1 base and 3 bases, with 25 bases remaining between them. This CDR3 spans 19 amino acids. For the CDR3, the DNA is TGCAGTGCTAGAGTCCCAGGGAACCCACGGGAGCGGATCTACAATGAGCAGTTCTTC. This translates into CSARVPGNPRERIYNEQFF.

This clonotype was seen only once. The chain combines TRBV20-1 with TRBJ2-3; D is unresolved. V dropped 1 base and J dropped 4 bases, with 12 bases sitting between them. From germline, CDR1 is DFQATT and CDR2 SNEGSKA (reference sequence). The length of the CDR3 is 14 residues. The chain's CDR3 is CSARGQRASDTQYF. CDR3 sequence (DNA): TGCAGTGCTAGAGGACAACGGGCCTCAGATACGCAGTATTTT.